These 32 T cell receptor beta chains were all obtained from the same sample, sequenced in a study of blood T cell repertoires in COVID-19. Method: immunoSEQ multiplex PCR; TCRdb's copy keeps in-frame clones and lacks some. The table has about 160,000 clones, roughly 80% seen once. The sequencing input was peripheral blood. The source is a man between 65 and 85 years old with acute or convalescent COVID-19.

The chain couples TRBV5-1 to TRBJ2-5, with a tentative D call TRBD1 (5 bases). Trimming pared 7 bases from V and 2 bases from J, leaving 9 bases between. This CDR3 is built from 12 residues. Germline V gene data show CDR1 as SGHRS and CDR2 as YFSETQ. For the CDR3, the DNA is TGCGCCAGCCGACAGCAACAAGAGACCCAGTACTTC. Its translation: CASRQQQETQYF. The full variable domain, completed using reference TRBV5-1 and TRBJ2-5, is KAGVTQTPRYLIKTRGQQVTLSCSPISGHRSVSWYQQTPGQGLQFLFEYFSETQRNKGNFPGRFSGRQFSNSRSEMNVSTLELGDSALYLCASRQQQETQYFGPGTRLLVL.

The CDR3 sequence is CASSPKSGGALDTQYF. CDR3 sequence (DNA): TGTGCCAGCAGCCCGAAGAGCGGGGGGGCCTTAGATACGCAGTATTTT. J is TRBJ2-3 and V is TRBV5-4, with 10 bases identical to TRBD2. The J segment lost 5 bases and the V segment lost 4 bases, leaving 10 bases of the junction unmatched. The germline gives CDR1 SGHNT, CDR2 YYREEE (reference sequence). This CDR3 is 16 amino acids long.

The chain joins TRBV13 to TRBJ2-1, with TRBD1 as a possible D gene (6 bases). V was pared by 3 bases and J by 12 bases, with 27 bases between. Germline CDR1 reads PRHDT; CDR2 reads FYEKMQ (reference sequence). The CDR3 is 17 amino acids. The CDR3 sequence is CASSFGLSRDNRRAQFF. DNA of the CDR3: TGTGCCAGCAGCTTTGGACTGAGCCGGGACAACCGACGGGCGCAGTTCTTC.

This clone was seen a few times. The rearrangement joins TRBV6-5 to TRBJ2-7; D may be TRBD2 (7 bases). Per the germline V gene, CDR1 is MNHEY and CDR2 is SVGAGI. The CDR3 totals 15 residues. Trimming removed 2 bases at V and 6 bases at J, with 17 bases between. The CDR3 protein is CASSYGGATTGEQYF. CDR3 coding DNA: TGTGCCAGCAGTTACGGGGGGGCCACAACGGGCGAGCAGTACTTC.

V is TRBV2 and J is TRBJ2-1, with D perhaps TRBD2 (7 bases). V lost 10 bases and J lost 6, with 10 bases in between. CDR3 length: 11 amino acids. Germline CDR1 reads SNHLY; CDR2 reads FYNNEI. CDR3 protein: CATRGANEQFF. CDR3 in DNA: TGTGCCACCCGGGGGGCCAATGAGCAGTTCTTC.

V is TRBV7-2 and J is TRBJ2-3; D unclear. The germline gives CDR1 SGHTA, CDR2 FQGNSA. Trimming took 5 bases from V and 0 from J, leaving 6 bases between them. The CDR3 extends over 13 amino acids. The CDR3 spells CASSPTSTDTQYF. DNA for the CDR3: TGTGCCAGCAGCCCAACTAGCACAGATACGCAGTATTTT.

The V call is TRBV4-3, the J call TRBJ1-6, with a weak D call TRBD1 (5 bases). Germline V gene lookup returns CDR1 LGHNA and CDR2 YSLEER. CDR3 length equals 14 residues. The V and J ends lost 8 bases and 9 bases respectively, with 17 bases between them. CDR3 sequence: CASGRGQGTSPLHF. DNA of the CDR3: TGCGCCAGCGGACGAGGTCAGGGTACTTCACCCCTCCACTTT.

The V gene is TRBV6-5, the J gene TRBJ2-6; 7 bases agree with TRBD1. Trimming at V came to 5 bases and at J to 6 bases, leaving 4 bases not matched to a gene. In germline, CDR1 is MNHEY, CDR2 SVGAGI. The CDR3 runs 14 residues. The CDR3 DNA is TGTGCCAGCAGTAGGGGACAGCAGGCCAACGTCCTGACTTTC. Protein product: CASSRGQQANVLTF.

The J gene is TRBJ2-5, the V gene TRBV2; 15 nucleotides line up with TRBD2. V was pared by 7 bases and J by 4 bases, with 7 bases of the junction left unmatched. The CDR3 extends over 16 amino acids. CDR1 is SNHLY, CDR2 FYNNEI, per germline. The chain's CDR3 is CASIGTSGRPTETQYF. The CDR3 nucleotides are TGTGCCAGCATTGGGACTAGCGGGAGGCCCACAGAGACCCAGTACTTC. The complete variable domain, with remaining parts taken from reference TRBV2 and TRBJ2-5, reads EPEVTQTPSHQVTQMGQEVILRCVPISNHLYFYWYRQILGQKVEFLVSFYNNEISEKSEIFDDQFSVERPDGSNFTLKIRSTKLEDSAMYFCASIGTSGRPTETQYFGPGTRLLVL.

This rearrangement joins TRBV6-1 to TRBJ2-3; 12 bases fit TRBD1. V lost 4 bases, J lost 3 bases, and 5 bases stayed unmatched. The CDR3 sequence is 16 residues long. The germline gives CDR1 MNHNS, CDR2 SASEGT. CDR3 residues: CASSGDRGRLTDTQYF. CDR3 nucleotide sequence: TGTGCCAGCAGTGGGGACAGGGGGCGGTTAACAGATACGCAGTATTTT.

The chain links TRBV5-1 to TRBJ2-1; TRBD1 aligns across 8 bases. CDR3 length: 15 amino acids. In germline, CDR1 is SGHRS, CDR2 YFSETQ. Germline trimming cut 4 bases from V and 9 bases from J; bases unmatched to any gene: 12. The CDR3 nucleotides are TGCGCCAGCAGCCCGGCCGGGACAGGTCGTAGTGAGCAGTTCTTC. This encodes CASSPAGTGRSEQFF.

This clone occurred once. The chain links TRBV6-5 to TRBJ2-1, with 10 bases identical to TRBD2. The CDR3 extends over 15 amino acids. After removal of 4 bases from V and 6 bases from J, the junction contained 6 bases not matched to a gene. Per germline, CDR1 MNHEY and CDR2 SVGAGI. In DNA form, the CDR3 reads TGTGCCAGCAGTTTGCAGCGGGGGGGCGGCAATGAGCAGTTCTTC. Amino acids: CASSLQRGGGNEQFF.

V and J are TRBV29-1 and TRBJ2-2, with a tentative D call TRBD1 (6 bases). Looked up from germline, CDR1 is SQVTM and CDR2 is ANQGSEA. The V end lost 5 bases, the J end lost 4 bases, and 11 bases lay between the germline ends. The CDR3 loop spans 13 amino acids. DNA of the CDR3: TGCAGCGTTTTGAAAGGGGGCACCGGGGAGCTGTTTTTT. Its protein product is CSVLKGGTGELFF.

The rearrangement uses TRBV9 and TRBJ2-1; 12 positions agree with TRBD2. V was clipped by 3 bases and J by 5 bases; unmatched bases: 0. In germline, CDR1 is SGDLS, CDR2 YYNGEE. There are 14 residues in the CDR3. The DNA of the CDR3 is TGTGCCAGCAGCGCTAGCGGGAGGGACAATGAGCAGTTCTTC. Protein product: CASSASGRDNEQFF.

This chain connects TRBV4-3 to TRBJ2-3, with 9 bases lining up with TRBD1. The CDR3 length is 14 residues. CDR1 is LGHNA, CDR2 YSLEER, per germline. After removal of 3 bases from V and 6 bases from J, the junction contained 4 bases not matched to a gene. The CDR3 nucleotides are TGCGCCAGCAGCCAGGGACAGGGACCCGATACGCAGTATTTT. This translates into CASSQGQGPDTQYF.

This clone has only a few counts. The gene calls are TRBV15 and TRBJ2-2; weak D call: TRBD1 (5 bases). Germline CDR1 LNHNV, CDR2 YYDKDF (reference sequence). V gave up 4 bases and J gave up 3 bases, with 6 bases separating them. The CDR3 has 13 residues. The CDR3 spells CATSKGDTGELFF. Written as DNA, the CDR3 is TGTGCCACCAGCAAAGGGGACACCGGGGAGCTGTTTTTT.

The V and J genes are TRBV28 and TRBJ2-7; 8 bases are shared with TRBD2. In germline, CDR1 is MDHEN, CDR2 SYDVKM. V gave up 4 bases and J gave up 3 bases; unmatched junction bases: 20. The length of the CDR3 is 19 residues. CDR3 amino acids: CASSSPGRGVRALDYEQYF. CDR3 nucleotides: TGTGCCAGCAGTTCCCCTGGGCGGGGGGTCCGGGCGCTGGACTACGAGCAGTACTTC.

The V gene is TRBV11-2, the J gene TRBJ2-1; 9 bases line up with TRBD1. The CDR3 covers 17 residues. V gave up 1 base and J gave up 6 bases; unmatched junction bases: 10. CDR1 and CDR2 from the germline V gene are SGHAT and FQNNGV. As DNA, the CDR3 is TGTGCCAGCAGCTTAGCCGCTACAGGGGGCCCTTCCAATGAGCAGTTCTTC. Amino acids: CASSLAATGGPSNEQFF. Looking up the rest from reference TRBV11-2 and TRBJ2-1 gives the full variable domain: EAGVAQSPRYKIIEKRQSVAFWCNPISGHATLYWYQQILGQGPKLLIQFQNNGVVDDSQLPKDRFSAERLKGVDSTLKIQPAKLEDSAVYLCASSLAATGGPSNEQFFGPGTRLTVL.

The chain is built from TRBV30 and TRBJ2-3; D is ambiguous. Germline-derived CDR1 and CDR2 are GTSNPN and SVGIG (reference sequence). The length of the CDR3 is 13 residues. The V and J ends lost 8 bases and 0 bases respectively, with 12 bases between them. The CDR3 nucleotides read TGTGCCGGTTCACTCGCGAGCACAGATACGCAGTATTTT. It is translated as CAGSLASTDTQYF.

The V and J genes are TRBV2 and TRBJ1-4, with D hard to call. The germline V gene has CDR1 SNHLY and CDR2 FYNNEI. CDR3 length: 10 amino acids. Trimming removed 10 bases from V and 4 bases from J, with 4 bases in between. In DNA form, the CDR3 reads TGTGCCACCATTAATGAAAAACTGTTTTTT. Translated: CATINEKLFF.

This clone was seen once. CDR3 bases: TGTGCCAGCAGCTTGGGATGGGGGGGGACGGGCACTGAAGCTTTCTTT. This codes for CASSLGWGGTGTEAFF. This sequence joins TRBV5-4 and TRBJ1-1; a possible D gene is TRBD1 (5 bases). The CDR3 runs to 16 residues. Per germline, CDR1 SGHNT and CDR2 YYREEE (reference sequence). The V gene lost 0 bases and the J gene lost 4 bases, with 16 bases spanning the gap.

On this clone itself: Other DNA sequences of this sample code for an identical CDR3. The chain has TRBV15 and TRBJ1-1; the D gene is possibly TRBD1 (5 bases). CDR1 and CDR2 from the germline V gene are LNHNV and YYDKDF (reference sequence). CDR3 length equals 14 residues. With 0 bases removed from V and 2 bases from J, the gap between germline ends came to 7 bases. In nucleotides, the CDR3 is TGTGCCACCAGCAGAGACAGGGTTAACACTGAAGCTTTCTTT. Amino acid sequence: CATSRDRVNTEAFF.

This clone occurred a few times. This chain links TRBV29-1 with TRBJ2-1, with TRBD1 matching 10 bases. Germline-derived CDR1 and CDR2 are SQVTM and ANQGSEA. CDR3 size: 13 residues. V dropped 3 bases and J dropped 7; count of bases not matched to a gene: 3. The CDR3 nucleotides read TGCAGCGTTGAGGGACAGGGGTTAAATGAGCAGTTCTTC. This encodes CSVEGQGLNEQFF.

The chain joins TRBV5-1 to TRBJ2-7, with 8 positions matching TRBD1. In germline, CDR1 is SGHRS, CDR2 YFSETQ. CDR3 length equals 17 residues. The V and J ends lost 2 bases and 4 bases, in that order; junction bases with no gene match: 14. This CDR3 is CASSLAIPGQAIYEQYF. For the CDR3, the DNA is TGCGCCAGCAGCTTAGCAATACCGGGACAGGCTATTTACGAGCAGTACTTC.

This clone has only a few counts. The chain joins TRBV5-6 to TRBJ1-5; D might be TRBD1 (6 bases). This CDR3 is built from 17 residues. CDR1 and CDR2 from the germline V gene are SGHDT and YYEEEE. The V end was cut by 0 bases, the J end by 2 bases, with 15 bases between. Written as DNA, the CDR3 is TGTGCCAGCAGCTTGGCACAGGGAGGGCTAGGCAATCAGCCCCAGCATTTT. Amino acid sequence: CASSLAQGGLGNQPQHF.

The rearrangement joins TRBV27 to TRBJ1-3; the D gene is possibly TRBD1 (5 bases). The germline V gene encodes CDR1 MNHEY and CDR2 SMNVEV (reference sequence). Trimming left V 4 bases short and J 0 bases short, with 10 bases between. This CDR3 contains 15 residues. The CDR3 protein is CASSSLDSSGNTIYF. As DNA, the CDR3 is TGTGCCAGCAGTTCCTTAGACAGCTCTGGAAACACCATATATTTT.

V usage is TRBV5-5 and J usage is TRBJ1-2; D may be TRBD1 (5 bases). This CDR3 comprises 15 residues. Deletions cut 0 bases from V and 4 bases from J, with 13 bases between. The germline V gene has CDR1 SGHKS and CDR2 YYEKEE (reference sequence). This CDR3 reads CASSLVGNGGYGYTF. CDR3 bases: TGTGCCAGCAGCTTGGTAGGCAACGGGGGCTATGGCTACACCTTC.

The chain combines TRBV15 with TRBJ1-5; the D gene is possibly TRBD1 (5 bases). The V end lost 1 base, the J end lost 4 bases, and 8 bases lay between the germline ends. The germline CDR1 and CDR2 sequences are LNHNV and YYDKDF (reference sequence). The CDR3 loop spans 14 amino acids. The CDR3 protein is CATSRGQPNQPQHF. The CDR3 nucleotides read TGTGCCACCAGCAGAGGACAGCCTAATCAGCCCCAGCATTTT.

This clone occurred a few times. CDR3 nucleotide sequence: TGTGCCAGCAACCGACTAGCTACAGATACGCAGTATTTT. Amino acids: CASNRLATDTQYF. The J gene is TRBJ2-3, the V gene TRBV6-5; 7 bases are shared with TRBD2. Losses at the gene ends were 7 bases for V and 3 bases for J; bases not matched to a gene: 4. The CDR3 is 13 amino acids. Germline values: CDR1 MNHEY, CDR2 SVGAGI.

This rearrangement joins TRBV5-4 to TRBJ1-5; 10 bases fit TRBD1. Germline V gene sequence: CDR1 SGHNT, CDR2 YYREEE (reference sequence). The CDR3 loop spans 15 amino acids. Unmatched junction bases numbered 4, after V lost 1 base and J lost 6 bases. The CDR3 reads CASSLRGTGVQPQHF. CDR3 DNA sequence: TGTGCCAGCAGCTTGAGAGGGACAGGGGTTCAGCCCCAGCATTTT.

The V gene is TRBV3-1 (or the pseudogene TRBV3-2), the J gene TRBJ1-2; 9 bases map to TRBD1. This CDR3 has 13 amino acids. Germline V CDR1 and CDR2: LGHDT, YNNKEL (reference sequence). J was trimmed by 3 bases and V by 6 bases; bases with no gene match: 2. The CDR3: CASRTGGDYGYTF. CDR3 DNA: TGTGCCAGCAGAACAGGGGGCGACTATGGCTACACCTTC.

In its sample, this clone was seen a few times. The gene calls are TRBV19 and TRBJ1-4; D call uncertain. Germline V gives CDR1 LNHDA, CDR2 SQIVND (reference sequence). The CDR3 is 13 amino acids. The germline V and J ends were trimmed by 4 bases and 8 bases, with 11 bases remaining between them. The CDR3 nucleotides read TGTGCCAGTAGTACAAATTCCAGGGAAAAACTGTTTTTT. Translation gives CASSTNSREKLFF.